This is a list of T cell receptor beta chains from one sample in a study of cytomegalovirus exposure and HLA in healthy donors. Clones were read by immunoSEQ multiplex PCR, and TCRdb kept only the in-frame ones, dropping some. The sample yields approximately 99,000 clones, about four fifths seen once. Sequenced material: PBMCs. Receptors were obtained from a male donor in good health and CMV-seropositive. The CDR3 runs from the conserved cysteine through the conserved F or W. The D gene is left open where the match is weak. For some rows the clone size is stated as once, few or many, or as a class when expanded; others skip it.

>.|TRBJ2-1|TRBV30|.
TGTGCCTGGAGGTTCCAAGGGGCGGGGATGTACAATGAGCAGTTCTTC
CAWRFQGAGMYNEQFF
>.|TRBJ2-5|TRBV7-3|.
TGTGCCAGCAGCTTAACTAGAAGCGAGACCCAGTACTTC
CASSLTRSETQYF
>.|TRBJ2-3|TRBV5-4|.
TGTGCCAGCAGCTTCGAGGGCACAGATACGCAGTATTTT
CASSFEGTDTQYF
>.|TRBJ2-3|TRBV2|TRBD2
TGTGCCAGCCAGGCGGGGGGAAATACGCAGTATTTT
CASQAGGNTQYF
>few|TRBJ1-3|TRBV4-1|.
TGCGCCAGCAGCCACGGGTCCTTAACTGGAAACACCATATATTTT
CASSHGSLTGNTIYF
>.|TRBJ1-5|TRBV30|.
TGTGCCTGGAGTGGTCCCCAAGTACGAGCAAATCAGCCCCAGCATTTT
CAWSGPQVRANQPQHF
>.|TRBJ1-2|TRBV2|.
TGTGCCAGCAGTGAAAACAGGGAGAGCTATGGCTACACCTTC
CASSENRESYGYTF
>.|TRBJ1-1|TRBV7-7|.
TGTGTCCTTGGGAGGGAGGACACTGAAGCTTTCTTT
CVLGREDTEAFF
>.|TRBJ2-5|TRBV4-2|TRBD2
TGTGCCAGCAGCCAAGTAGCGGGGGGGCCGAACTCCCAAGAGACCCAGTACTTC
CASSQVAGGPNSQETQYF
>.|TRBJ2-2|TRBV27|TRBD2
TGTGCCAGCAGTCTCGGGAGGACCGGGGAGCTGTTTTTT
CASSLGRTGELFF
>.|TRBJ1-2|TRBV7-9|.
TGTGCCAGCAGCTTAGCCCTCTATGGCTACACCTTC
CASSLALYGYTF
>.|TRBJ2-1|TRBV5-1|TRBD2
TGCGCCAGCAGGTTGCGGGGGAAAGACAATGAGCAGTTCTTC
CASRLRGKDNEQFF
>.|TRBJ1-1|TRBV5-5|.
TGTGCCAGCAGTCCTCGAAGGGACAAATCCTTTGGGACTGAAGCTTTCTTT
CASSPRRDKSFGTEAFF
>.|TRBJ1-5|TRBV6-1|.
TGTGCCAGCGGAGAGAGGGACACCGAGGGGCCCCAGCATTTT
CASGERDTEGPQHF
>.|TRBJ2-3|TRBV30|.
TGTGCCTGCGTTTCCGGGACTGGGACTAGCACAGATACGCAGTATTTT
CACVSGTGTSTDTQYF
>few|TRBJ1-4|TRBV7-6|.
TGTGCCAGCACAAGCGACAGGCTCAATGAAAAACTGTTTTTT
CASTSDRLNEKLFF
>.|TRBJ1-4|TRBV5-1|TRBD1
TGCGCCAGCAGCTTGGCCGGGACAGCTCAAGAAAAACTGTTTTTT
CASSLAGTAQEKLFF
>.|TRBJ1-6|TRBV18|TRBD1
TGTGCCAGCTCACCAGCGGGACAGGGGGGGAATTCACCCCTCCACTTT
CASSPAGQGGNSPLHF
>.|TRBJ1-1|TRBV6-6|TRBD1
TGTGCCAGCACCGGACAGGGGAGGGAAGCTTTCTTT
CASTGQGREAFF
>once|TRBJ2-7|TRBV29-1|.
TGCAGCGCCCGACAGGTAGGGGAGCAGTACTTC
CSARQVGEQYF
>few|TRBJ1-2|TRBV15|TRBD1
TGTGCCACCAGCAGAGAAGGGGACAGGGGATGGGGCTACACCTTC
CATSREGDRGWGYTF
>.|TRBJ1-1|TRBV2|.
TGTGCCAGCATGATATTAGGAGGGTTCTTGAACACTGAAGCTTTCTTT
CASMILGGFLNTEAFF
>.|TRBJ2-3|TRBV5-1|TRBD2
TGCGCCAGCAGCTCGGACCCTGCGGGACTAGCGGGGGGCCGACGAGATACGCAGTATTTT
CASSSDPAGLAGGRRDTQYF